Listed below are T cell receptor beta chains from one sample, sequenced in a study of blood T cells in healthy people across ages. TCRdb reanalysed the 5' RACE reads using MiXCR and keeps one entry per CDR3 protein. The top ten hold more than 25% of the sample, which has hundreds of thousands of distinct CDR3 sequences, roughly 50% seen once. Source material: blood. Every receptor here comes from a man aged 35-49 years in good health. The conserved cysteine and the conserved F or W are not part of the CDR3 here. The D gene is left open where the match is weak.

d_gene,v_gene,j_gene,CDR3aa
-,TRBV7-7,TRBJ2-1,ASSLKIGLDEQF
TRBD2,TRBV7-6,TRBJ2-1,ASSFRTSGSIRNEQF
-,TRBV7-2,TRBJ2-7,ASSERLVRGTYEQY
TRBD1,TRBV7-9,TRBJ2-5,ASSFDPGQRYQETQY
TRBD1,TRBV5-1,TRBJ2-7,ASSLATGYYEQY
-,TRBV9,TRBJ2-1,ASSVADFHEQF
-,TRBV6-2/TRBV6-3,TRBJ2-5,ASQYRETQY
-,TRBV24-1,TRBJ2-5,ATSDAETQETQY
-,TRBV4-3,TRBJ1-2,ASSPYEEGNANYGYT
-,TRBV5-5,TRBJ1-4,ASSVLTGGATNEKLF
TRBD2,TRBV7-2,TRBJ2-4,ASSPTGTSGSAVSIQY
TRBD1,TRBV27,TRBJ2-1,ASKGDSFNEQF
TRBD1,TRBV6-5,TRBJ2-5,ASRGTGGVWETQY
-,TRBV29-1,TRBJ2-5,SVEASGETQY
TRBD1,TRBV12-3/TRBV12-4,TRBJ2-3,ASSLGSGRGPDTQY
-,TRBV7-2,TRBJ2-5,ASSQGRVRETQY